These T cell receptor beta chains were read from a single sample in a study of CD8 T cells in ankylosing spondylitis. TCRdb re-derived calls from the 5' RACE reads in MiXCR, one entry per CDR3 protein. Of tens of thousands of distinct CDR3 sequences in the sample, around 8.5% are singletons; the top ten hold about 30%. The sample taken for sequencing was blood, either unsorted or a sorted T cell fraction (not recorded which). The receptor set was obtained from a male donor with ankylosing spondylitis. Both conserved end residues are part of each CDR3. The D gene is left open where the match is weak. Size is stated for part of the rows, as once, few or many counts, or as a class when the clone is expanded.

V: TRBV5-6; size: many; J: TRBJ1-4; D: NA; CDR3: CASSSDFYSRLMFF; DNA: TGTGCCAGCAGCTCGGACTTCTACTCCAGGCTAATGTTTTTT
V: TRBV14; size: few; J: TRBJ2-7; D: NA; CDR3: CASSQEEVSSYEQYF; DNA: TGTGCCAGCAGCCAAGAAGAGGTGAGCTCCTACGAGCAGTACTTC
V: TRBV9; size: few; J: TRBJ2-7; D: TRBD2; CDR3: CASSETSGALSYEQYF; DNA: TGTGCCAGCAGCGAGACTAGCGGCGCCCTCTCCTACGAGCAGTACTTC
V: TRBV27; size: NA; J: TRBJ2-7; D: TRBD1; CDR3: CASSLRDRAYEQYF; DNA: TGTGCCAGCAGTTTAAGGGACAGAGCCTACGAGCAGTACTTC
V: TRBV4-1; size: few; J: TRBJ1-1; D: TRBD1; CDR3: CASSDRVNTEAFF; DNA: TGCGCCAGCAGCGACAGGGTGAACACTGAAGCTTTCTTT
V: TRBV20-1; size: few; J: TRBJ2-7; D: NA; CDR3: CSARDVEGDYEQYF; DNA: TGCAGTGCTAGAGATGTTGAGGGAGACTACGAGCAGTACTTC
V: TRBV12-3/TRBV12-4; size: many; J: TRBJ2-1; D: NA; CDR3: CASTRAPAGYNEQFF; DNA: TGTGCCTCAACAAGGGCCCCGGCCGGGTACAATGAGCAGTTCTTC
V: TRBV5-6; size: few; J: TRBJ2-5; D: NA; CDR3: CASSLVGWTTYQETQYF; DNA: TGTGCCAGCAGCTTGGTTGGGTGGACCACGTACCAAGAGACCCAGTACTTC
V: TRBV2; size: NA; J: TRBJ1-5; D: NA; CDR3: CASSGEGSLDQPQHF; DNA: TGTGCCAGCAGTGGAGAGGGTTCCTTGGATCAGCCCCAGCATTTT
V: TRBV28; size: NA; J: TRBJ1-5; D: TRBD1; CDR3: CASSFTGGRYQPQHF; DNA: TGTGCCAGCAGCTTTACAGGGGGCAGATATCAGCCCCAGCATTTT
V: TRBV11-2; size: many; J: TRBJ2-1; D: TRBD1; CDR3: CASSLEFGTGATYNEQFF; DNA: TGTGCCAGCAGCTTAGAATTCGGGACAGGGGCCACCTACAATGAGCAGTTCTTC
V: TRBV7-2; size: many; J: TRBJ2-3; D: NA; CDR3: CASRDRAYTDTQYF; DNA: TGTGCCAGCAGAGACCGGGCGTACACAGATACGCAGTATTTT
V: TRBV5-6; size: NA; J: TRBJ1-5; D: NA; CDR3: CASSLRNSWTSNQPQHF; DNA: TGTGCCAGCAGCTTGCGGAACTCATGGACGTCTAATCAGCCCCAGCATTTT
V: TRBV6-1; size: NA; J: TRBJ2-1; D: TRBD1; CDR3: CASSILQGAVEQFF; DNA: TGTGCCAGCAGTATATTACAGGGGGCGGTTGAGCAGTTCTTC
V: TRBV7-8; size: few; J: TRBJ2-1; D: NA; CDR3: CASSQTSPGASSYNEQFF; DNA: TGTGCCAGCAGCCAAACGTCGCCCGGCGCGAGCTCCTACAATGAGCAGTTCTTC
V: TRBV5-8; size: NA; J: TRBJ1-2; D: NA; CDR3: CASSSVRAHGYTF; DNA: TGTGCCAGCAGCTCCGTAAGGGCCCATGGCTACACCTTC
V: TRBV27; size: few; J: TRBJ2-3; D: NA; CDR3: CASTPLRGAQIPSTDTQYF; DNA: TGTGCCAGCACCCCTCTTCGGGGGGCCCAAATTCCGTCCACAGATACGCAGTATTTT
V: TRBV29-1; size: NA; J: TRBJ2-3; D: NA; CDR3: CSVPPGRPDTQYF; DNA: TGCAGCGTTCCCCCGGGCAGACCAGATACGCAGTATTTT
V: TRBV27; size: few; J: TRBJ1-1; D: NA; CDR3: CASSAMLRAEAFF; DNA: TGTGCCAGCAGTGCCATGCTCCGCGCTGAAGCTTTCTTT
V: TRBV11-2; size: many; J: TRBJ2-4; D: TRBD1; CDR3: CASSPASTGNIQYF; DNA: TGTGCCAGCAGCCCAGCCTCGACAGGGAACATTCAGTACTTC
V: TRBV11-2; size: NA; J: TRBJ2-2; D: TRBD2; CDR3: CASSFLAGEFTGELFF; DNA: TGTGCCAGCAGCTTTTTGGCGGGAGAGTTCACCGGGGAGCTGTTTTTT
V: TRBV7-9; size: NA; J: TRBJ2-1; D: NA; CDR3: CASSRLGFQEGNEQFF; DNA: TGTGCCAGCAGCCGGTTAGGGTTCCAGGAAGGGAATGAGCAGTTCTTC
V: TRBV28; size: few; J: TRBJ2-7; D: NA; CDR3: CASRKGQVGYEQYF; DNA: TGTGCCAGCAGAAAAGGGCAGGTGGGTTACGAGCAGTACTTC
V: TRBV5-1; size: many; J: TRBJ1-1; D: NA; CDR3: CASSLVAALNTEAFF; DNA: TGCGCCAGCAGCTTGGTCGCAGCTTTGAACACTGAAGCTTTCTTT
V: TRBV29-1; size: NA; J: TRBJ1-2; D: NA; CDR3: CSVDGGFGYTF; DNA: TGCAGCGTTGATGGGGGATTTGGCTACACCTTC
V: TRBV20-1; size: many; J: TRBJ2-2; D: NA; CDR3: CSAKVSGTDTGELFF; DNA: TGCAGTGCTAAAGTTTCCGGGACGGACACCGGGGAGCTGTTTTTT
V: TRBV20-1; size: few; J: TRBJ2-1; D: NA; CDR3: CSARDIYNEQFF; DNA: TGCAGTGCTAGGGACATTTACAATGAGCAGTTCTTC
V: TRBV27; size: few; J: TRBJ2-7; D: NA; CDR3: CASSLGGKTYEQYF; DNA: TGTGCCAGCAGTTTAGGGGGAAAGACCTACGAGCAGTACTTC
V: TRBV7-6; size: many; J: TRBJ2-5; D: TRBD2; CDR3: CASSSTSGSGETQYF; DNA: TGTGCCAGCAGTAGTACTAGCGGGAGCGGAGAGACCCAGTACTTC
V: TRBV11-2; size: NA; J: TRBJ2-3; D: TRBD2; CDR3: CASSPSGGTDTQYF; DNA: TGTGCCAGCTCGCCTAGCGGAGGCACAGATACGCAGTATTTT
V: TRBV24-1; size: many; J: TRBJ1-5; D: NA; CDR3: CATSDLAGNQPQHF; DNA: TGTGCCACCAGTGATTTGGCCGGTAATCAGCCCCAGCATTTT
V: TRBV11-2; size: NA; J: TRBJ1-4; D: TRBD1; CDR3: CASSPRTGKAATNEKLFF; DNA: TGTGCCAGCAGCCCCCGGACAGGGAAGGCCGCAACTAATGAAAAACTGTTTTTT